What follows are 18 T cell receptor beta chains derived from one specimen sequenced in a study of identical twins. From the 5' RACE reads, TCRdb called clonotypes with MiXCR, one entry per CDR3 protein. The sample holds hundreds of thousands of distinct CDR3 sequences, under 9.5% seen once. This sample was also put to use in a study of yellow fever vaccine responses in identical twins.

The sample was memory (CD45RO+) T cells sorted from blood. These receptors all come from a woman aged 18-30 years in good health.

This clonotype was seen at least ten times. The chain combines TRBV2 with TRBJ2-7, with 7 positions matching TRBD1. V shed 7 bases, J shed 0 bases, and the junction held 6 bases outside the gene matches. CDR1 SNHLY and CDR2 FYNNEI come from the germline V gene. CDR3 length: 14 amino acids. The CDR3 bases are TGTGCCAGCACTGGACAGGAAAGCTCCTACGAGCAGTACGTC. It is translated as CASTGQESSYEQYV.

This clonotype was seen a handful of times. CDR3 residues: CASSGRISGRNEQFF. The DNA for the CDR3 is TGTGCCAGCAGTGGGCGGATTAGCGGACGCAATGAGCAGTTCTTC. The chain recombines TRBV2 with TRBJ2-1; weak D call: TRBD2 (6 bases). The CDR3 contains 15 residues. Per the germline V gene, CDR1 is SNHLY and CDR2 is FYNNEI. V lost 4 bases and J lost 6, with 16 bases in between.

The V gene is TRBV5-6, the J gene TRBJ1-5; D not resolved. Trimming removed 2 bases from V and 2 bases from J, with 8 bases in between. The CDR3 runs to 14 residues. The V gene's germline CDR1 is SGHDT and CDR2 YYEEEE. The CDR3 region is CASSFWQGNQPQHF. The DNA for the CDR3 is TGTGCCAGCAGCTTCTGGCAGGGCAATCAGCCCCAGCATTTT.

This clonotype was observed a few times. The V call is TRBV28, the J call TRBJ2-7; D might be TRBD2 (7 bases). The CDR3 is 15 amino acids. Deletions cut 8 bases from V and 4 bases from J, with 21 bases between. Germline V lookup: CDR1 MDHEN, CDR2 SYDVKM. Here the CDR3 reads CASSLAWGGPYEQYF. CDR3 DNA sequence: TGTGCCAGCTCCCTTGCGTGGGGGGGCCCTTACGAGCAGTACTTC.

V usage is TRBV6-1 and J usage is TRBJ1-2; TRBD1 matches at 10 bases. Trimming cost V 10 bases and J 3 bases; bases outside gene matches: 11. CDR1 is MNHNS and CDR2 is SASEGT in the germline V gene. This CDR3 has 15 amino acids. The CDR3 spells CATSPRTGGDYGYTF. DNA of the CDR3: TGTGCCACCTCCCCCAGGACAGGGGGGGACTATGGCTACACCTTC.

This clonotype was detected a few times. The chain links TRBV7-2 to TRBJ2-1; D uncertain. The CDR3 has 16 residues. V was clipped by 2 bases and J by 6 bases, with 17 bases between them. Germline-derived CDR1 and CDR2 are SGHTA and FQGNSA. As DNA, the CDR3 is TGTGCCAGCAGCTTACATCAGGCAGTGGGTGGCAATGAGCAGTTCTTC. Translated, it gives CASSLHQAVGGNEQFF.

The table lists this clonotype with a few counts. This CDR3 reads CASSLEPYTEAFF. For the CDR3, the DNA is TGCGCCAGCAGCTTGGAACCCTACACTGAAGCTTTCTTT. This sequence joins TRBV5-1 and TRBJ1-1; D ambiguous. V was cut by 0 bases and J by 3 bases, with 6 bases left in between. The CDR3 contains 13 residues. The germline V gene has CDR1 SGHRS and CDR2 YFSETQ.

The rearrangement joins TRBV5-6 to TRBJ2-7; D perhaps matches TRBD2 (6 bases). Germline values: CDR1 SGHDT, CDR2 YYEEEE. Trimming took 4 bases from V and 5 from J, leaving 19 bases between them. This CDR3 has 15 residues. The CDR3 DNA sequence: TGTGCCAGCAGCCAACTAGCACGAGATTCGGACGAGCAGTACTTC. Translating gives CASSQLARDSDEQYF.

This sequence joins TRBV6-1 and TRBJ2-5, with 12 bases identical to TRBD2. The CDR3 is made up of 15 amino acids. Germline V gene sequence: CDR1 MNHNS, CDR2 SASEGT. J gave up 5 bases and V 4 bases, and 5 bases lay outside the gene matches. DNA of the CDR3: TGTGCCAGCAGTGGACTAGCGGGAGAACGGGAGACCCAGTACTTC. This codes for CASSGLAGERETQYF.

The gene calls are TRBV13 and TRBJ2-3, with D possibly called TRBD1 or TRBD2 (6 bases each). Germline lookup yields CDR1 PRHDT and CDR2 FYEKMQ (reference sequence). V was cut by 8 bases and J by 1 base, with 16 bases left in between. The CDR3 spans 15 residues. The CDR3 sequence is CASSKGGTRTDTQYF. CDR3 nucleotide sequence: TGTGCCAGCTCGAAAGGGGGGACACGCACAGATACGCAGTATTTT.

This chain's CDR3 is CASSLGSRSEQYF. Here the CDR3 DNA reads TGTGCCAGCAGTTTAGGGTCTAGGAGCGAGCAGTACTTC. The V call is TRBV12-3 or TRBV12-4, the J call TRBJ2-7; no clear D gene. V was cut by 1 base and J by 6 bases, with 10 bases left in between. The CDR3 spans 13 residues.

This clonotype was observed a handful of times. The chain carries TRBV27 and TRBJ1-4; 7 bases map to TRBD1. Germline V gives CDR1 MNHEY, CDR2 SMNVEV (reference sequence). The CDR3 has 14 amino acids. After removal of 5 bases from V and 4 bases from J, the junction contained 4 bases not matched to a gene. Here the CDR3 DNA reads TGTGCCAGCAGTAGGGGACAGCTTAATGAAAAACTGTTTTTT. This translates into CASSRGQLNEKLFF.

The chain employs TRBV7-9 and TRBJ1-4, with a possible D match to TRBD1 (6 bases). This CDR3 is 14 amino acids long. Germline V gives CDR1 SEHNR, CDR2 FQNEAQ (reference sequence). The ends were cut back, 5 bases at V and 8 bases at J, with 15 bases in the middle. The chain's CDR3 is CASSPSGAVEKLFF. The CDR3 DNA reads TGTGCCAGCAGCCCCTCAGGGGCGGTGGAAAAACTGTTTTTT.

This clonotype was seen more than once but under ten times. The rearrangement uses TRBV10-2 and TRBJ1-5; the D gene is possibly TRBD1 (6 bases). Deletions cut 6 bases from V and 6 bases from J, with 12 bases between. The length of the CDR3 is 13 residues. Germline lookup yields CDR1 WSHSY and CDR2 SAAADI. The CDR3 spells CASSEQGTQPQHF. In DNA, the CDR3 is TGCGCCAGCAGCGAACAGGGAACTCAGCCCCAGCATTTT.

V usage is TRBV28 and J usage is TRBJ1-2; D is perhaps TRBD1 (5 bases). Trimming pared 6 bases from V and 0 bases from J, leaving 8 bases between. CDR3 length: 13 residues. The germline V gene has CDR1 MDHEN and CDR2 SYDVKM. CDR3 DNA: TGTGCCAGCAGCGGAGGGGCTAACTATGGCTACACCTTC. Amino acids: CASSGGANYGYTF.

The chain recombines TRBV19 with TRBJ2-5, with no clear D. The CDR3 consists of 13 residues. Germline CDR1 LNHDA, CDR2 SQIVND (reference sequence). V lost 9 bases and J 5 bases, leaving 16 bases between the germline ends. CDR3: CASQRSEWETQYF. CDR3 in DNA: TGTGCCAGCCAACGAAGTGAGTGGGAGACCCAGTACTTC.

This clonotype turned up a few times. The CDR3 DNA reads TGCAGTGTTAGGGACCGCGATGGGTACGAGCAGTACGTC. Protein product: CSVRDRDGYEQYV. V usage is TRBV20-1 and J usage is TRBJ2-7, with D possibly called TRBD1 or TRBD2 (5 bases each). V gave up 7 bases and J gave up 4 bases, with 17 bases separating them. In germline, CDR1 is DFQATT, CDR2 SNEGSKA (reference sequence). CDR3 length: 13 amino acids.

The CDR3 loop is CASSADPRRGLTDTQYF. CDR3 DNA sequence: TGTGCCAGCAGCGCCGACCCCCGGCGGGGGCTCACAGATACGCAGTATTTT. J is TRBJ2-3 and V is TRBV2, with D possibly TRBD2 on 7 matching bases. CDR3 length: 17 amino acids. Germline V CDR1 and CDR2: SNHLY, FYNNEI. V dropped 6 bases and J dropped 2 bases, with 21 bases sitting between them.